The rows below give T cell receptor beta chains drawn from one sample of a study of human thymus T cells. Clones were sequenced by immunoSEQ multiplex PCR, and TCRdb holds only the in-frame ones, with some missing. Of under 95,000 clones in the sample, around 95% were seen once. The sample consisted of thymus tissue. These receptors came from a girl under three years old with a congenital heart defect but otherwise immunologically healthy. Both conserved end residues are part of each CDR3. A D gene is named only where the DNA matches it firmly. Not all rows give a size; the values are once, few, many and, for expanded clones, a class.

d_gene: TRBD2
j_gene: TRBJ2-3
abundance: -
v_gene: TRBV9
CDR3nt: TGTGCCAGCAGCGTAGGGGGCGGGAGAAGGGCAGATACGCAGTATTTT
CDR3aa: CASSVGGGRRADTQYF

d_gene: TRBD2
j_gene: TRBJ2-3
abundance: -
v_gene: TRBV5-8
CDR3nt: TGTGCCAGCAGCTTGTCCGGGGAGGGAGATACGCAGTATTTT
CDR3aa: CASSLSGEGDTQYF

d_gene: -
j_gene: TRBJ1-2
abundance: -
v_gene: TRBV6-4
CDR3nt: TGTGCCAGCAGTGAAGGGGGGGAAGGAGGAAACTATGGCTACACCTTC
CDR3aa: CASSEGGEGGNYGYTF

d_gene: -
j_gene: TRBJ1-1
abundance: -
v_gene: TRBV7-9
CDR3nt: TGTGCCAGCAGCTTCCGACGAGTTGGGGGCCTAGGTGAAGCTTTCTTT
CDR3aa: CASSFRRVGGLGEAFF

d_gene: TRBD2
j_gene: TRBJ2-7
abundance: -
v_gene: TRBV7-2
CDR3nt: TGTGCCAGCAGCTCAACTAGCGGTATCATTTACGAGCAGTACTTC
CDR3aa: CASSSTSGIIYEQYF

d_gene: -
j_gene: TRBJ2-7
abundance: -
v_gene: TRBV10-3
CDR3nt: TGTGCCATCAGTGAGCCACGGACGGCGCGTAACGAGCAGTACTTC
CDR3aa: CAISEPRTARNEQYF

d_gene: TRBD2
j_gene: TRBJ2-1
abundance: -
v_gene: TRBV28
CDR3nt: TGTGCCAGCAGTTCCTTAAGGACTAGCAGCGATGAGCAGTTCTTC
CDR3aa: CASSSLRTSSDEQFF

d_gene: TRBD2
j_gene: TRBJ2-3
abundance: -
v_gene: TRBV28
CDR3nt: TGTGCCAGCAGTTTAGGGGGGACTAGCGGGAGCGCAGGAGATACGCAGTATTTT
CDR3aa: CASSLGGTSGSAGDTQYF

d_gene: -
j_gene: TRBJ2-4
abundance: -
v_gene: TRBV27
CDR3nt: TGTGCCAGCAGTACCACCGGGACCACAGCTTGGTTAGCCAAAAACATTCAGTACTTC
CDR3aa: CASSTTGTTAWLAKNIQYF

d_gene: -
j_gene: TRBJ1-5
abundance: once
v_gene: TRBV19
CDR3nt: TGTGCCAGTAGTATAGAGAGACAACCGGGAACCTTACCTTCTTTTCATAGCAATCAGCCCCAGCATTTT
CDR3aa: CASSIERQPGTLPSFHSNQPQHF

d_gene: -
j_gene: TRBJ2-1
abundance: -
v_gene: TRBV27
CDR3nt: TGTGCCAGCAAGAAGAAAGGCCAGAGGTCCTACAATGAGCAGTTCTTC
CDR3aa: CASKKKGQRSYNEQFF

d_gene: TRBD1
j_gene: TRBJ2-2
abundance: -
v_gene: TRBV19
CDR3nt: TGTGCCAGTAGTATTCAGGGGGCGAACACCGGGGAGCTGTTTTTT
CDR3aa: CASSIQGANTGELFF

d_gene: -
j_gene: TRBJ2-1
abundance: -
v_gene: TRBV7-2
CDR3nt: TGTGCCAGCAGCCCGGCACAGGGAGACTACAATGAGCAGTTCTTC
CDR3aa: CASSPAQGDYNEQFF

d_gene: TRBD2
j_gene: TRBJ2-5
abundance: -
v_gene: TRBV4-1
CDR3nt: TGCGCCAGCAGCCAAGAGCGAGCCGGGACTAGCGGGAGCTTGTTGCAAGAGACCCAGTACTTC
CDR3aa: CASSQERAGTSGSLLQETQYF

d_gene: -
j_gene: TRBJ2-5
abundance: -
v_gene: TRBV27
CDR3nt: TGTGCCAGCAGTTTAGGGATAGCCCGAGAGACCCAGTACTTC
CDR3aa: CASSLGIARETQYF

d_gene: -
j_gene: TRBJ1-1
abundance: -
v_gene: TRBV19
CDR3nt: TGTGCCAGTAGTATGGCCCCCCGTCAAAGGGCTTGGGGTGAAGCTTTCTTT
CDR3aa: CASSMAPRQRAWGEAFF

d_gene: -
j_gene: TRBJ2-1
abundance: -
v_gene: TRBV6-5
CDR3nt: TGTGCCAGCAGTTATTCCGGGACCGCGGTGGGCAATGAGCAGTTCTTC
CDR3aa: CASSYSGTAVGNEQFF

d_gene: -
j_gene: TRBJ2-3
abundance: -
v_gene: TRBV19
CDR3nt: TGTGCCAGTAGTATAGCTGGAGGTTCCTCAGATACGCAGTATTTT
CDR3aa: CASSIAGGSSDTQYF

d_gene: TRBD2
j_gene: TRBJ2-3
abundance: -
v_gene: TRBV7-2
CDR3nt: TGTGCCAGCAGCCCCAGGACTAGCGGGGGGATAGATACGCAGTATTTT
CDR3aa: CASSPRTSGGIDTQYF

d_gene: -
j_gene: TRBJ1-5
abundance: once
v_gene: TRBV28
CDR3nt: TGTGCCAGCACCGGCCGGGTCCTCAATCAGCCCCAGCATTTT
CDR3aa: CASTGRVLNQPQHF

d_gene: -
j_gene: TRBJ2-3
abundance: once
v_gene: TRBV5-5
CDR3nt: TGTGCCAGCAGCTTTTACTCGGGAACAGATACGCAGTATTTT
CDR3aa: CASSFYSGTDTQYF

d_gene: TRBD1
j_gene: TRBJ1-4
abundance: -
v_gene: TRBV2
CDR3nt: TGTGCCAGCAGTGAATTACCTGGGACAGCAAATGAAAAACTGTTTTTT
CDR3aa: CASSELPGTANEKLFF

d_gene: -
j_gene: TRBJ2-2
abundance: -
v_gene: TRBV4-3
CDR3nt: TGCGCCAGCAGCCAAGTCCGGGCCGGGGAGCTGTTTTTT
CDR3aa: CASSQVRAGELFF

d_gene: -
j_gene: TRBJ2-7
abundance: -
v_gene: TRBV6-5
CDR3nt: TGTGCCAGCAGTTCCACCGTAGCCGTTTACGAGCAGTACTTC
CDR3aa: CASSSTVAVYEQYF

d_gene: TRBD2
j_gene: TRBJ2-2
abundance: -
v_gene: TRBV19
CDR3nt: TGTGCCAGTAGTGTAGAGCGGGGGAACACCGGGGAGCTGTTTTTT
CDR3aa: CASSVERGNTGELFF

d_gene: TRBD1
j_gene: TRBJ1-3
abundance: -
v_gene: TRBV6-1
CDR3nt: TGTGCCAGCAGTGGACCGGGACAGGGGAGAAACACCATATATTTT
CDR3aa: CASSGPGQGRNTIYF

d_gene: -
j_gene: TRBJ2-1
abundance: -
v_gene: TRBV7-2
CDR3nt: TGTGCCAGCAGGCCCCGGGGAGTCGGGGTCTTC
CDR3aa: CASRPRGVGVF

d_gene: TRBD1
j_gene: TRBJ1-1
abundance: once
v_gene: TRBV4-2
CDR3nt: TGTGCCAGCAGCCAACCCACAGGGGGGTCTCAAACCGGGATGAACACTGAAGCTTTCTTT
CDR3aa: CASSQPTGGSQTGMNTEAFF

d_gene: TRBD1
j_gene: TRBJ2-5
abundance: -
v_gene: TRBV19
CDR3nt: TGTGCCAGTATCAACAACAGGGGGCGCCCCTCCGAGACCCAGTACTTC
CDR3aa: CASINNRGRPSETQYF

d_gene: TRBD1
j_gene: TRBJ1-3
abundance: -
v_gene: TRBV12-5
CDR3nt: TGTGCTAGTGGTTTGGCAACAGGGGCGTCTGGAAACACCATATATTTT
CDR3aa: CASGLATGASGNTIYF

d_gene: -
j_gene: TRBJ1-5
abundance: -
v_gene: TRBV30
CDR3nt: TGTGCCTGGAGTTCTTGGGGCGGACAGCCCCAGCATTTT
CDR3aa: CAWSSWGGQPQHF

d_gene: TRBD1
j_gene: TRBJ2-1
abundance: -
v_gene: TRBV4-1
CDR3nt: TGCGCCAGCAGCGCCCGGACAGGGGAAAATATGAGGAATGAGCAGTTCTTC
CDR3aa: CASSARTGENMRNEQFF

d_gene: -
j_gene: TRBJ1-2
abundance: -
v_gene: TRBV2
CDR3nt: TGTGCCAGCAGACCCCAGAGCAACTATGGCTACACCTTC
CDR3aa: CASRPQSNYGYTF

d_gene: -
j_gene: TRBJ1-4
abundance: -
v_gene: TRBV6-6
CDR3nt: TGTGCCAGCAGCTCCCACCAGGAAAAACTGTTTTTT
CDR3aa: CASSSHQEKLFF

d_gene: TRBD2
j_gene: TRBJ2-3
abundance: -
v_gene: TRBV25-1
CDR3nt: TGTGCCAGCAGTGAATCGGGACTAGCGGGAGATGGGGATACGCAGTATTTT
CDR3aa: CASSESGLAGDGDTQYF

d_gene: -
j_gene: TRBJ2-3
abundance: once
v_gene: TRBV11-3
CDR3nt: TGTGCCAGCAGCTCGTGGGCAGGAGGAGCCCATACGCAGTATTTT
CDR3aa: CASSSWAGGAHTQYF

d_gene: TRBD1
j_gene: TRBJ1-1
abundance: -
v_gene: TRBV18
CDR3nt: TGTGCCAGCTCACCACGCAGGGGGCGTGAAACTGAAGCTTTCTTT
CDR3aa: CASSPRRGRETEAFF

d_gene: TRBD2
j_gene: TRBJ2-3
abundance: -
v_gene: TRBV4-1
CDR3nt: TGCGCCAGCAGCCAAGATTGGGTGGCTAGCGGGAGATCCCATACGCAGTATTTT
CDR3aa: CASSQDWVASGRSHTQYF

d_gene: -
j_gene: TRBJ1-5
abundance: -
v_gene: TRBV27
CDR3nt: TGTGCCAGCAGTTTAATACAGCCTAGATATAGCAATCAGCCCCAGCATTTT
CDR3aa: CASSLIQPRYSNQPQHF

d_gene: -
j_gene: TRBJ1-5
abundance: -
v_gene: TRBV28
CDR3nt: TGTGCCAGCTCCGCAGGAAATCAGCCCCAGCATTTT
CDR3aa: CASSAGNQPQHF

d_gene: -
j_gene: TRBJ2-5
abundance: -
v_gene: TRBV4-1
CDR3nt: TGCGCCAGCAGCCAAGAAATTTTGGGGCAAGAGACCCAGTACTTC
CDR3aa: CASSQEILGQETQYF

d_gene: -
j_gene: TRBJ2-1
abundance: -
v_gene: TRBV7-3
CDR3nt: TGTGCCAGCAGCCCCGGAGATTACAATGAGCAGTTCTTC
CDR3aa: CASSPGDYNEQFF

d_gene: TRBD2
j_gene: TRBJ2-7
abundance: -
v_gene: TRBV6-1
CDR3nt: TGTGCCAGCGGGGGACTAGCGGAACACTACGAGCAGTACTTC
CDR3aa: CASGGLAEHYEQYF

d_gene: -
j_gene: TRBJ2-3
abundance: -
v_gene: TRBV28
CDR3nt: TGTGCCAGCAGTTTGTCCGGGTTACTTCGCTCCACAGATACGCAGTATTTT
CDR3aa: CASSLSGLLRSTDTQYF

d_gene: -
j_gene: TRBJ2-7
abundance: once
v_gene: TRBV5-5
CDR3nt: TGTGCCAGCAGCTTAGGGGGCTACGAGCAGTACTTC
CDR3aa: CASSLGGYEQYF

d_gene: -
j_gene: TRBJ2-1
abundance: -
v_gene: TRBV5-6
CDR3nt: TGTGCCAGCACCCAACCTCGACGGGACGGGAACAATGAGCAGTTCTTC
CDR3aa: CASTQPRRDGNNEQFF

d_gene: TRBD2
j_gene: TRBJ2-3
abundance: -
v_gene: TRBV5-6
CDR3nt: TGTGCCAGCAGCTTGAAGTCCCTAGCGGGATTTCAAGATACGCAGTATTTT
CDR3aa: CASSLKSLAGFQDTQYF

d_gene: -
j_gene: TRBJ1-4
abundance: -
v_gene: TRBV6-1
CDR3nt: TGTGCCAGCAGTGATTTTAGCCAGACAACTAATGAAAAACTGTTTTTT
CDR3aa: CASSDFSQTTNEKLFF